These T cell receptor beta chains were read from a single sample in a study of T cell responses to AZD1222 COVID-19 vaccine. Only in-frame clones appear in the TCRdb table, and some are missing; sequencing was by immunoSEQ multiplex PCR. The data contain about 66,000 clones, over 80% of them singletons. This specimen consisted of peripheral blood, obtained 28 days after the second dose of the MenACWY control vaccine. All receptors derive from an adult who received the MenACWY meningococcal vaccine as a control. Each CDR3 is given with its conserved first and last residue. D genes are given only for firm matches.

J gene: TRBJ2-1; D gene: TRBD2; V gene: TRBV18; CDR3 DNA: TGTGCCAGCTCACCACCTAGTCTGGGGGAGGGCAGGAATGAGCAGTTCTTC; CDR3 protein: CASSPPSLGEGRNEQFF
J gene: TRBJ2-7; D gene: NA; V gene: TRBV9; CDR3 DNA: TGTGCCAGCAGCGTAAGATGGAGCTCCTACGAGCAGTACTTC; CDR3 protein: CASSVRWSSYEQYF
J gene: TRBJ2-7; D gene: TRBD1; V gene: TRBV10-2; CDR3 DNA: TGCGCCGGAGGGACAGGGAGAGGTCACGAGCAGTACTTC; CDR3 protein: CAGGTGRGHEQYF
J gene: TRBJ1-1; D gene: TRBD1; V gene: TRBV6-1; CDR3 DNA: TGTGCCAGCAGTGAGGGACAGTATTTGGGGAACACTGAAGCTTTCTTT; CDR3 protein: CASSEGQYLGNTEAFF
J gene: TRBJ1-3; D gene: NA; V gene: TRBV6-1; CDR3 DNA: TGTGCCAGCAGTGGCAGGGTTCAGGTCGTATCTGGAAACACCATATATTTT; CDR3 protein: CASSGRVQVVSGNTIYF
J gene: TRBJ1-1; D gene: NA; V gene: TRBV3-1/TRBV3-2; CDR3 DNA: TGTGCCAGCAGCTCCACAGGGCCCCGCGGAGCTTTCTTT; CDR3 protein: CASSSTGPRGAFF
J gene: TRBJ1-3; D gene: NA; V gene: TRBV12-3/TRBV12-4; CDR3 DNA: TGTGCCAGCAGTATAGGGGATGCGAACACCATATATTTT; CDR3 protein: CASSIGDANTIYF
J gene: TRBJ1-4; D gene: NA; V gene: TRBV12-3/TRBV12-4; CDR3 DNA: TGTGCCAGCAGTTTAGGTCTTGAAAAACTGTTTTTT; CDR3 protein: CASSLGLEKLFF
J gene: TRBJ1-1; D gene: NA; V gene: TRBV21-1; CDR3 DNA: TGTGCCAGCAGCAAAATAGCCCGAGGAGTCCCCATGAACACTGAAGCTTTCTTT; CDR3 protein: CASSKIARGVPMNTEAFF
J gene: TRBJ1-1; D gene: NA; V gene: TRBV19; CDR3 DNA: TGTGCCAGTAGTATAAGGCTTACGAACACTGAAGCTTTCTTT; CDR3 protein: CASSIRLTNTEAFF
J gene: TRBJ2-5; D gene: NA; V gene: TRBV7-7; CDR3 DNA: TGTGCCAGCAGTTTAGAGCCTGAGGGTGAGACCCAGTACTTC; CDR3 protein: CASSLEPEGETQYF